Presented here are 26 T cell receptor beta chains from one specimen sequenced in a study of blood T cell repertoires in COVID-19. Some clones are missing from TCRdb's copy, which holds only in-frame ones; the method was immunoSEQ multiplex PCR. The table shows fewer than 250,000 clones, with around four fifths occurring only once. The specimen sequenced was peripheral blood. These receptor sequences come from a woman aged 60 to 75 with active or convalescent COVID-19.

This clone was found once. The V and J genes are TRBV5-8 and TRBJ1-4, with TRBD1 matching 8 bases. The CDR3 loop spans 17 amino acids. The germline V gene encodes CDR1 SGHTS and CDR2 YDEGEE. V lost 4 bases to trimming and J lost 2 bases; unmatched junction nucleotides: 10. Written as DNA, the CDR3 is TGTGCCAGCAGCCCGGCGCAGGGGGCGCCGACTAATGAAAAACTGTTTTTT. Translated, it gives CASSPAQGAPTNEKLFF.

This chain uses TRBV5-4 with TRBJ2-1; 9 nucleotides align to TRBD2. The CDR3 has 16 amino acids. V shed 4 bases, J shed 14 bases, and the junction held 19 bases outside the gene matches. Per the germline V gene, CDR1 is SGHNT and CDR2 is YYREEE (reference sequence). The chain's CDR3 is CASSPGGNSGGPLEFF. The CDR3 coding sequence is TGTGCCAGCAGCCCCGGAGGTAATAGCGGGGGCCCCTTGGAGTTCTTC. The whole variable domain, remainder taken from reference TRBV5-4 and TRBJ2-1, is ETGVTQSPTHLIKTRGQQVTLRCSSQSGHNTVSWYQQALGQGPQFIFQYYREEENGRGNFPPRFSGLQFPNYSSELNVNALELDDSALYLCASSPGGNSGGPLEFFGPGTRLTVL.

The chain combines TRBV4-1 with TRBJ2-7, with TRBD1 identical over 11 bases. V was clipped by 4 bases and J by 6 bases; unmatched bases: 5. Germline-derived CDR1 and CDR2 are MGHRA and YSYEKL. CDR3 length: 14 residues. In nucleotides, the CDR3 is TGCGCCAGCAGCCCCTGGGACAGGGGGGCCGAGCAGTACTTC. It encodes CASSPWDRGAEQYF.

This sequence joins TRBV6-5 and TRBJ2-3, with 14 bases lining up with TRBD2. V lost 7 bases to trimming and J lost 7 bases; unmatched junction nucleotides: 7. Germline CDR1 is MNHEY and CDR2 is SVGAGI. The CDR3 consists of 15 residues. The CDR3 nucleotides read TGTGCCAGCAAGACGGGACTAGCGGGGGTGAATACGCAGTATTTT. Protein product: CASKTGLAGVNTQYF.

The chain uses TRBV6-5 and TRBJ2-1; D remains ambiguous. The CDR3 loop spans 15 amino acids. Germline V gives CDR1 MNHEY, CDR2 SVGAGI. With 7 bases removed from V and 0 bases from J, the gap between germline ends came to 13 bases. CDR3 protein: CASNGDLSSYNEQFF. The CDR3 DNA is TGTGCCAGCAATGGAGACTTGAGCTCCTACAATGAGCAGTTCTTC.

This rearrangement joins TRBV3-1 (or the pseudogene TRBV3-2) to TRBJ2-1; 10 nucleotides agree with TRBD2. Germline CDR1 reads LGHDT; CDR2 reads YNNKEL (reference sequence). The CDR3 has 13 residues. V shed 3 bases, J shed 11 bases, and the junction held 4 bases outside the gene matches. CDR3 protein: CASSHYSGRQQFF. The CDR3, as DNA: TGTGCCAGCAGCCACTATAGCGGGAGGCAGCAGTTCTTC.

The chain carries TRBV19 and TRBJ2-3, with unresolved D. CDR3 length: 16 residues. Per germline, CDR1 LNHDA and CDR2 SQIVND (reference sequence). V lost 3 bases, J lost 0 bases, and 13 bases lay in between. In DNA form, the CDR3 reads TGTGCCAGTAGTATTCGGTCAACTCCGAGCACAGATACGCAGTATTTT. It encodes CASSIRSTPSTDTQYF.

The rearrangement joins TRBV3-1 (or the pseudogene TRBV3-2) to TRBJ1-2; 8 nucleotides align to TRBD1. The CDR3 contains 18 residues. V trimming: 0 bases; J trimming: 1 base; junction bases outside the gene matches: 10. Germline-derived CDR1 and CDR2 are LGHDT and YNNKEL (reference sequence). The CDR3 sequence: CASSQDGDRDRFNYGYTF. CDR3 bases: TGTGCCAGCAGCCAAGATGGAGACCGGGACAGGTTTAACTATGGCTACACCTTC.

The V and J genes are TRBV10-1 and TRBJ1-1, with 7 bases fitting TRBD1. The trim removed 2 bases at V and 3 bases at J, leaving 3 bases unmatched. CDR3 size: 14 residues. Germline V CDR1 and CDR2: WNHNN, SYGVQD (reference sequence). The CDR3 DNA reads as TGCGCCAGCAGTGAGGACAGGGCTGACACTGAAGCTTTCTTT. Translation: CASSEDRADTEAFF.

The V call is TRBV7-3, the J call TRBJ2-3, with 14 bases lining up with TRBD2. J gave up 2 bases and V 4 bases, and 2 bases lay outside the gene matches. The CDR3 contains 16 residues. Germline CDR1 is SGHTA and CDR2 is FQGTGA. The CDR3 bases are TGTGCCAGCAGCTCGACTAGCGGGGGGGACACAGATACGCAGTATTTT. This translates into CASSSTSGGDTDTQYF.

The V call is TRBV10-3, the J call TRBJ2-5, with 7 nucleotides matching TRBD1. The length of the CDR3 is 15 residues. CDR1 is ENHRY, CDR2 SYGVKD, per germline. The J segment lost 1 base and the V segment lost 9 bases, leaving 11 bases of the junction unmatched. CDR3 DNA: TGTGCCATGTCATCTGCTAGGGACAGCCAAGAGACCCAGTACTTC. It is translated as CAMSSARDSQETQYF.

The V and J genes are TRBV15 and TRBJ1-2, with TRBD1 matching over 8 bases. V trimming: 0 bases; J trimming: 7 bases; junction bases outside the gene matches: 7. The V gene's germline CDR1 is LNHNV and CDR2 YYDKDF (reference sequence). The CDR3 is 15 amino acids. DNA for the CDR3: TGTGCCACCAGCAGAGATATTTCAGGGGGCCGTGGCTACACCTTC. The encoded protein is CATSRDISGGRGYTF. Full variable domain (missing parts from reference TRBV15 and TRBJ1-2): DAMVIQNPRYQVTQFGKPVTLSCSQTLNHNVMYWYQQKSSQAPKLLFHYYDKDFNNEADTPDNFQSRRPNTSFCFLDIRSPGLGDTAMYLCATSRDISGGRGYTFGSGTRLTVV.

This sequence joins TRBV3-1 (or the pseudogene TRBV3-2) and TRBJ2-3; TRBD1 matches at 10 bases. Germline values: CDR1 LGHDT, CDR2 YNNKEL (reference sequence). The CDR3 has 16 residues. Germline trimming cut 5 bases from V and 4 bases from J; bases unmatched to any gene: 9. In DNA form, the CDR3 reads TGTGCCAGCAGCGGACGGGACAGGGGATTCGCAGATACGCAGTATTTT. It yields the protein CASSGRDRGFADTQYF.

The chain links TRBV5-1 to TRBJ2-3, with D possibly being TRBD1 (5 bases). CDR3 length: 15 residues. The V gene lost 3 bases and the J gene lost 0 bases, with 11 bases spanning the gap. Per the germline V gene, CDR1 is SGHRS and CDR2 is YFSETQ. This CDR3 reads CASSSKGISTDTQYF. The CDR3 nucleotides read TGCGCCAGCAGCTCAAAGGGGATCAGCACAGATACGCAGTATTTT.

This clone was seen many times. J is TRBJ1-6 and V is TRBV5-1, with TRBD1 as a possible D gene (5 bases). With 5 bases removed from V and 7 bases from J, the gap between germline ends came to 13 bases. The germline CDR1 and CDR2 sequences are SGHRS and YFSETQ. This CDR3 is built from 14 residues. The CDR3 DNA reads as TGCGCCAGCAGTCAAGACAGTGTCAATTCACCCCTCCACTTT. Encoded protein: CASSQDSVNSPLHF.

V is TRBV4-2 and J is TRBJ2-6, with 8 bases identical to TRBD1. V lost 4 bases, J lost 1 base, and 9 bases stayed unmatched. Germline V gene data show CDR1 as LGHNA and CDR2 as YNFKEQ. The CDR3 spans 18 residues. The CDR3 loop reads CASSLQGQAGSGANVLTF. CDR3 nucleotide sequence: TGTGCCAGCAGCCTCCAGGGACAGGCGGGTTCTGGGGCCAACGTCCTGACTTTC.

V usage is TRBV4-2 and J usage is TRBJ2-1; possible D gene TRBD2, 5 bases. The germline gives CDR1 LGHNA, CDR2 YNFKEQ. The CDR3 is 16 residues long. V was clipped by 0 bases and J by 0 bases, with 9 bases between them. Here the CDR3 DNA reads TGTGCCAGCAGCCAAGACTGGGAGAGCTCCTACAATGAGCAGTTCTTC. It encodes CASSQDWESSYNEQFF.

The chain employs TRBV30 and TRBJ1-2; D is perhaps TRBD1 (5 bases). The CDR3 covers 14 residues. The germline gives CDR1 GTSNPN, CDR2 SVGIG (reference sequence). Trimming pared 3 bases from V and 2 bases from J, leaving 13 bases between. The CDR3 loop is CAWSFQGTNYGYTF. The CDR3 DNA reads TGTGCCTGGAGCTTCCAGGGTACGAACTATGGCTACACCTTC.

V usage is TRBV11-2 and J usage is TRBJ2-1; 13 nucleotides match TRBD2. From germline, CDR1 is SGHAT and CDR2 FQNNGV. The ends lost 5 bases at V and 7 bases at J; junction bases unmatched: 11. This CDR3 has 17 amino acids. For the CDR3, the DNA is TGTGCCAGCAGCAAAACTAGCGGGAGGGCCGGGGGAAATGAGCAGTTCTTC. Its protein is CASSKTSGRAGGNEQFF.

The chain employs TRBV5-8 and TRBJ2-5; 9 bases are a match to TRBD1. The V and J ends lost 2 bases and 4 bases, in that order; junction bases with no gene match: 15. CDR3 length equals 18 residues. Germline V gene lookup returns CDR1 SGHTS and CDR2 YDEGEE. The CDR3 reads CASSLLVTLQGAGETQYF. CDR3 coding DNA: TGTGCCAGCAGCTTACTAGTAACTCTACAGGGGGCAGGAGAGACCCAGTACTTC.

The CDR3 loop reads CASSQEDAVSGRTDTQYF. CDR3 bases: TGCGCCAGCAGCCAAGAGGATGCGGTTAGCGGTAGGACAGATACGCAGTATTTT. The chain combines TRBV4-1 with TRBJ2-3; a weak D match, TRBD2 (6 bases). This CDR3 has 18 residues. From germline, CDR1 is MGHRA and CDR2 YSYEKL. V was cut by 0 bases and J by 3 bases, with 19 bases left in between.

The genes are TRBV30 and TRBJ1-4; tentative D call: TRBD1 (5 bases). Germline CDR1 is GTSNPN and CDR2 is SVGIG (reference sequence). The CDR3 runs to 12 residues. V gave up 2 bases and J gave up 7 bases, with 8 bases separating them. As DNA, the CDR3 is TGTGCCTGGAGTCCAAGGGGTGAAAAACTGTTTTTT. This codes for CAWSPRGEKLFF.

This chain links TRBV3-1 (or the pseudogene TRBV3-2) with TRBJ2-1; TRBD2 is a possible D gene (6 bases). Germline CDR1 LGHDT, CDR2 YNNKEL (reference sequence). The CDR3 contains 15 residues. The ends were cut back, 4 bases at V and 1 base at J, with 11 bases in the middle. The DNA of the CDR3 is TGTGCCAGCAGCCGGGACTCTCCTTCCTACAATGAGCAGTTCTTC. It translates to CASSRDSPSYNEQFF.

This chain uses TRBV10-3 with TRBJ2-1; TRBD1 matches 9 bases. Germline CDR1 reads ENHRY; CDR2 reads SYGVKD. V lost 6 bases and J lost 6; bases outside the gene matches: 6. The CDR3 spans 14 residues. CDR3 bases: TGTGCCATCAGGGGGACAGGGAGCGGCAATGAGCAGTTCTTC. Encoded protein: CAIRGTGSGNEQFF.

The chain links TRBV7-9 to TRBJ2-6; 8 bases map to TRBD1. V lost 6 bases, J lost 3 bases, and 10 bases stayed unmatched. The CDR3 is 17 residues long. Germline lookup yields CDR1 SEHNR and CDR2 FQNEAQ (reference sequence). Here the CDR3 reads CASRGRQGAVGANVLTF. The CDR3 DNA follows: TGTGCCAGCAGAGGCCGGCAGGGGGCGGTTGGGGCCAACGTCCTGACTTTC. The full variable domain, completed using reference TRBV7-9 and TRBJ2-6, is DTGVSQNPRHKITKRGQNVTFRCDPISEHNRLYWYRQTLGQGPEFLTYFQNEAQLEKSRLLSDRFSAERPKGSFSTLEIQRTEQGDSAMYLCASRGRQGAVGANVLTFGAGSRLTVL.

The table lists this clone with a few counts. The chain joins TRBV7-2 to TRBJ2-3, with D possibly TRBD2 on 5 matching bases. Trimming took off 6 bases at V and 4 bases at J, with 17 bases between the two ends. Germline CDR1 reads SGHTA; CDR2 reads FQGNSA. The CDR3 is 15 residues long. The DNA of the CDR3 is TGTGCCAGCAGATTTCAAACCCAGAGGGCAGATACGCAGTATTTT. Protein product: CASRFQTQRADTQYF.